Described below is a single T cell receptor beta chain sequence and its context. This clone was counted once. Its target antigen remains unknown. Base qualities are not recorded, but no much larger clone differs from it by a single base. The germline ends are 5 bases apart after V is trimmed by 1 base and J by 2 bases. The CDR3, from cysteine to phenylalanine, totals 13 residues. The only DNA kept is the CDR3, 39 bases in frame from the first base. Reading the germline V gene gives CDR1 KGHSH and CDR2 LQKENI. Receptor amplification or capture employed the immunoSEQ multiplex PCR assay. TCRdb obtained this table from immuneACCESS and retained in-frame rearrangements with V and J assigned. These tables miss some clones; where compared with another copy, unresolved V genes account for less than half of the shortfall, and the remainder is unexplained. The table for this sample lists some 130,000 clones; 85% to 95% of them were counted only once. The ten largest clones capture more than 1.5% of the sample.

This sample stems from a study of control samples from healthy donors and cancer patients (dated by TCRdb to about 2020). The sequenced sample consisted of PBMCs. This clonotype was obtained from a middle-aged man with head and neck cancer. This sequence uses TRBV18 and TRBJ2-5; the D gene cannot be named for sure. The DNA sequence follows: TGTGCCAGCTCACCACAATCTCAAGAGACCCAGTACTTC. Its protein reads: CASSPQSQETQYF.